Following are 20 T cell receptor beta chains from one sample sequenced in a study of shared clonotypes between healthy human individuals. The table came from immunoSEQ multiplex PCR; TCRdb's copy has only in-frame clones and leaves some out. This repertoire shows about 480,000 clones, 79% found once; its top ten account for under 15%. Sequencing used PBMCs. Every receptor here comes from a woman in her thirties or forties in good health. Some clones in this sample may be carry-over from other donors' samples.

The gene calls are TRBV2 and TRBJ1-2; 8 bases line up with TRBD1. Germline V gives CDR1 SNHLY, CDR2 FYNNEI. The CDR3 totals 13 residues. With V trimmed by 4 bases and J by 8 bases, 6 bases remained unmatched. CDR3 coding DNA: TGTGCCAGCAGTGCTGACAGGGGTGAAGGCTACACCTTC. This encodes CASSADRGEGYTF.

V gene TRBV28 combines with J gene TRBJ2-5, with 8 bases aligning to TRBD2. The CDR3 sequence is 15 residues long. Germline V gene lookup returns CDR1 MDHEN and CDR2 SYDVKM. V trimming: 2 bases; J trimming: 0 bases; junction bases outside the gene matches: 2. The CDR3 reads CASSLAGGHQETQYF. The CDR3 DNA reads as TGTGCCAGCAGTTTAGCGGGAGGCCACCAAGAGACCCAGTACTTC.

The V call is TRBV28, the J call TRBJ1-4; a weak D match, TRBD1 (6 bases). Between the trimmed V and J ends, which lost 7 bases and 8 bases, there was a span of 17 bases. Looked up from germline, CDR1 is MDHEN and CDR2 is SYDVKM. This CDR3 is 14 amino acids long. Here the CDR3 reads CASKEEQGFEKLFF. The CDR3 DNA reads as TGTGCCAGCAAGGAAGAACAGGGTTTCGAAAAACTGTTTTTT. Drawing the rest from reference TRBV28 and TRBJ1-4, the complete variable domain is DVKVTQSSRYLVKRTGEKVFLECVQDMDHENMFWYRQDPGLGLRLIYFSYDVKMKEKGDIPEGYSVSREKKERFSLILESASTNQTSMYLCASKEEQGFEKLFFGSGTQLSVL.

This clone was detected only once. This rearrangement joins TRBV29-1 to TRBJ2-7; the D call may be TRBD1 or TRBD2 (5 bases each). From germline, CDR1 is SQVTM and CDR2 ANQGSEA. The CDR3 spans 16 residues. V was pared by 7 bases and J by 2 bases, with 24 bases between. The CDR3 sequence is CSAVAPGRNTAYEQYF. CDR3 coding DNA: TGCAGCGCCGTGGCCCCGGGGCGGAATACAGCCTACGAGCAGTACTTC.

This clone was seen a few times. V usage is TRBV5-1 and J usage is TRBJ2-1; TRBD1 aligns across 12 bases. This CDR3 spans 19 amino acids. Germline CDR1 reads SGHRS; CDR2 reads YFSETQ. V shed 1 base, J shed 7 bases, and the junction held 15 bases outside the gene matches. The CDR3 spells CASSLSGTGGARNRNEQFF. Written as DNA, the CDR3 is TGCGCCAGCAGCTTGAGTGGGACAGGGGGCGCACGGAATCGAAATGAGCAGTTCTTC.

This clone was counted many times. The chain carries TRBV28 and TRBJ2-3; D is tentatively TRBD1 or TRBD2 (5 bases each). The CDR3 runs to 17 residues. Germline V lookup: CDR1 MDHEN, CDR2 SYDVKM. Trimming cost V 5 bases and J 2 bases, with 20 bases left between them. The CDR3 here is CASSTPYGQGDTDTQYF. Here the CDR3 DNA reads TGTGCCAGCAGTACACCATACGGGCAGGGAGACACAGATACGCAGTATTTT.

Here the CDR3 DNA reads TGTGCCAGTAGTAGATCGACAGGGGAAAAACTGTTTTTT. Translating gives CASSRSTGEKLFF. The gene calls are TRBV19 and TRBJ1-4, with 7 nucleotides matching TRBD1. Germline V gene sequence: CDR1 LNHDA, CDR2 SQIVND (reference sequence). This CDR3 comprises 13 residues. V lost 4 bases and J lost 8; bases outside the gene matches: 4. Combining the CDR3 with reference TRBV19 and TRBJ1-4 gives the whole variable domain DGGITQSPKYLFRKEGQNVTLSCEQNLNHDAMYWYRQDPGQGLRLIYYSQIVNDFQKGDIAEGYSVSREKKESFPLTVTSAQKNPTAFYLCASSRSTGEKLFFGSGTQLSVL.

V and J are TRBV11-2 and TRBJ2-5; TRBD2 is a possible D gene (5 bases). CDR3 length: 13 residues. Germline CDR1 is SGHAT and CDR2 is FQNNGV. V shed 5 bases and J shed 1 base, with 8 bases lying between them. The CDR3 protein is CASSPGGQETQYF. DNA for the CDR3: TGTGCCAGCAGCCCTGGAGGCCAAGAGACCCAGTACTTC.

The rearrangement links TRBV7-8 to TRBJ2-1, with TRBD1 matching over 8 bases. Germline-derived CDR1 and CDR2 are SGHVS and FQNEAQ. CDR3 length: 15 residues. V lost 2 bases to trimming and J lost 15 bases; unmatched junction nucleotides: 15. The CDR3 sequence: CASSLSLSPGQGLFF. CDR3 coding DNA: TGTGCCAGCAGCTTATCATTAAGCCCCGGACAGGGACTGTTCTTC.

This chain connects TRBV19 to TRBJ1-1; D is unresolved. V was shortened by 11 bases and J by 2 bases, with 9 bases between the two germline ends. Germline CDR1 and CDR2: LNHDA and SQIVND (reference sequence). There are 11 residues in the CDR3. In DNA form, the CDR3 reads TGTGCCGCTCGGACCAACACTGAAGCTTTCTTT. Amino acid sequence: CAARTNTEAFF.

The V gene is TRBV11-2, the J gene TRBJ1-4, with TRBD1 identical over 10 bases. V shed 5 bases and J 7 bases; nucleotides not matched to a gene: 13. Germline values: CDR1 SGHAT, CDR2 FQNNGV. CDR3 size: 17 residues. CDR3 residues: CASSTSRDRGRGEKLFF. The CDR3 DNA sequence: TGTGCCAGCAGCACGTCCCGGGACAGGGGCCGGGGTGAAAAACTGTTTTTT. Variable domain in full (rest from reference TRBV11-2 and TRBJ1-4): EAGVAQSPRYKIIEKRQSVAFWCNPISGHATLYWYQQILGQGPKLLIQFQNNGVVDDSQLPKDRFSAERLKGVDSTLKIQPAKLEDSAVYLCASSTSRDRGRGEKLFFGSGTQLSVL.

The chain has TRBV7-9 and TRBJ2-7; 10 bases are shared with TRBD1. V shed 4 bases and J 4 bases; nucleotides not matched to a gene: 7. From germline, CDR1 is SEHNR and CDR2 FQNEAQ (reference sequence). This CDR3 spans 15 amino acids. This CDR3 is CASSSTGQGVYEQYF. CDR3 in DNA: TGTGCCAGCAGCTCCACTGGACAGGGGGTTTACGAGCAGTACTTC.

This clone was picked up a small number of times. CDR3: CASRSSPGLQETQYF. The CDR3 DNA reads TGTGCCAGCAGGTCATCACCGGGACTTCAAGAGACCCAGTACTTC. The rearrangement links TRBV28 to TRBJ2-5; weak D call: TRBD2 (6 bases). This CDR3 is 15 amino acids long. V was cut by 6 bases and J by 2 bases, with 16 bases left in between. CDR1 MDHEN and CDR2 SYDVKM come from the germline V gene.

The genes are TRBV7-9 and TRBJ2-7, with D perhaps matching TRBD1 (5 bases). Germline V gene sequence: CDR1 SEHNR, CDR2 FQNEAQ (reference sequence). This CDR3 region has 15 residues. Deletions cut 5 bases from V and 2 bases from J, with 16 bases between. The CDR3 sequence is CASSQGDSSAYEQYF. The CDR3, as DNA: TGTGCCAGCAGCCAGGGTGACAGCTCGGCCTACGAGCAGTACTTC.

This sequence joins TRBV10-3 and TRBJ2-1; TRBD1 matches 12 bases. The ends lost 4 bases at V and 4 bases at J; junction bases unmatched: 2. This CDR3 has 15 amino acids. Germline V gene sequence: CDR1 ENHRY, CDR2 SYGVKD. The CDR3: CAISVGQGAYNEQFF. The CDR3 nucleotides read TGTGCCATCAGTGTGGGACAGGGGGCGTACAATGAGCAGTTCTTC.

This clone showed up just once. The V and J genes are TRBV7-6 and TRBJ2-2; TRBD2 aligns across 9 bases. Germline V gives CDR1 SGHVS, CDR2 FNYEAQ. V gave up 0 bases and J gave up 4 bases; unmatched junction bases: 3. The CDR3 has 16 residues. The CDR3 sequence is CASSLARAGGTGELFF. CDR3 in DNA: TGTGCCAGCAGCTTAGCGCGAGCGGGAGGCACCGGGGAGCTGTTTTTT.

This clone occurred many times. The chain carries TRBV6-1 and TRBJ2-2, with D perhaps being TRBD1 or TRBD2 (6 bases each). This CDR3 comprises 14 residues. Trimming left V 8 bases short and J 1 base short, with 11 bases between. CDR1 and CDR2 from the germline V gene are MNHNS and SASEGT. The CDR3 coding sequence is TGTGCCAGCGGGGGGACACTGAACACCGGGGAGCTGTTTTTT. Its protein product is CASGGTLNTGELFF.

Here the CDR3 reads CASSSGLNQPQHF. As DNA, the CDR3 is TGTGCCAGCTCGTCAGGGTTAAATCAGCCCCAGCATTTT. V gene TRBV9 combines with J gene TRBJ1-5; perhaps TRBD1 as D (5 bases). CDR1 and CDR2 from the germline V gene are SGDLS and YYNGEE. The CDR3 is 13 residues long. Between the trimmed V and J ends, which lost 7 bases and 4 bases, there was a span of 12 bases.

With respect to this clone: Other DNA sequences in the sample encode the same CDR3. The chain carries TRBV30 and TRBJ2-3, with a weak D call TRBD1 (6 bases). Germline CDR1 and CDR2: GTSNPN and SVGIG (reference sequence). This CDR3 spans 18 amino acids. Trimming took off 4 bases at V and 0 bases at J, with 23 bases between the two ends. The CDR3 sequence is CAWTPLVAGAISTDTQYF. CDR3 nucleotide sequence: TGTGCCTGGACCCCACTAGTAGCAGGGGCGATTAGCACAGATACGCAGTATTTT.

The J gene is TRBJ2-5, the V gene TRBV5-4; possibly TRBD1 or TRBD2 for D (7 bases each). This CDR3 is built from 15 residues. Germline lookup yields CDR1 SGHNT and CDR2 YYREEE (reference sequence). Trimming cost V 4 bases and J 0 bases, with 13 bases left between them. The CDR3 region is CASSPGGGDQETQYF. The CDR3 DNA sequence: TGTGCCAGCAGCCCAGGGGGAGGGGACCAAGAGACCCAGTACTTC.